Below, one TCR beta chain is given with its context. The antigen remains undetermined. TCRdb keeps only in-frame clones here, not all; method: immunoSEQ multiplex PCR. There are over 1.4 million clones in the sample; about 96% occur only once, and approximately 1.2% lies in the top ten. The data derive from a study of shared clonotypes between healthy human individuals. Background on the study: Donors consisted of a couple of women and three men between 18 and 49. Findings and caveats of the study: Naive subsets generally had larger estimated richness than memory subsets. The donor pool, a small one, limited the genetic and exposure-history diversity represented.

Germline CDR1 and CDR2: SGDLS and YYNGEE. The CDR3 extends over 17 amino acids. Trimming cost V 0 bases and J 4 bases; bases outside gene matches: 6. This receptor was taken from a man aged 30 to 39 in good health. Material: naive CD4+ T cells sorted from blood. As for subset: CD45RA+ positively selected. The rearrangement links TRBV9 to TRBJ2-1; TRBD2 matches at 11 bases. The CDR3 coding sequence is TGTGCCAGCAGCGTAGGACTAGCGGGAAAAAAATACAATGAGCAGTTCTTC. Translating it yields CASSVGLAGKKYNEQFF.